This T cell receptor beta chain was documented in a study of shared clonotypes between healthy human individuals. CDR3 length: 15 residues. V gave up 3 bases and J gave up 8 bases; unmatched junction bases: 7. Germline values: CDR1 LNHDA, CDR2 SQIVND (reference sequence). The assay was carried out at the deep level. Assay used: immunoSEQ multiplex PCR; TCRdb lists only in-frame clones, some missing. The sample lists around 2.1 million clones; nearly 97% were seen once. Memory CD4+ cells were the fraction left after CD45RA+ naive selection. This clone is a singleton in its sample. The target antigen is unknown. Whole-study results and caveats: Non-shared clonotypes had lower generation probabilities than those shared by all four donors.

The V call is TRBV19, the J call TRBJ1-4, with TRBD1 identical over 9 bases. The sequencing sample was made of naive CD4+ T cells sorted from blood. As to subset: CD45RA+ positively selected. This sequence originates from a man between 18 and 29 years old in good health. DNA for the CDR3: TGTGCCAGTAGTATCGTGACAGGGGGTCAGGAAAAACTGTTTTTT. Protein product: CASSIVTGGQEKLFF.